A single sample is the source of the 17 T cell receptor beta chains below, sequenced in a study of blood T cell repertoires in COVID-19 (dated by TCRdb to about 2020). The library was generated by the immunoSEQ multiplex PCR assay. TCRdb provides this immuneACCESS table in a form limited to in-frame rearrangements. Some clones are lacking; in checked studies, under half of them reflect an unresolved V gene, and why the rest are absent is not known. For this sample there are 350,000 to 450,000 clones; more than 70% appear just once. The top ten constitute roughly 1.2% of the sample. Material for sequencing was peripheral blood. The source is a middle-aged man with acute or convalescent COVID-19.

The chain carries TRBV27 and TRBJ2-7; TRBD1 aligns across 8 bases. The CDR3 consists of 15 residues. Trimming at V came to 6 bases and at J to 3 bases, leaving 10 bases not matched to a gene. Germline-derived CDR1 and CDR2 are MNHEY and SMNVEV (reference sequence). CDR3 amino acids: CASSFVTGGIYEQYF. The CDR3 nucleotides are TGTGCCAGCAGCTTCGTTACAGGGGGGATCTACGAGCAGTACTTC.

The rearrangement links TRBV29-1 to TRBJ1-1; the D gene is possibly TRBD1 (6 bases). Per germline, CDR1 SQVTM and CDR2 ANQGSEA. The V and J ends lost 2 bases and 6 bases respectively, with 7 bases between them. The CDR3 runs to 11 residues. As DNA, the CDR3 is TGCAGCGTTGAAACAGGGCCTGAAGCTTTCTTT. Translated, it gives CSVETGPEAFF.

This clone was observed a single time. The chain has TRBV19 and TRBJ1-1, with TRBD1 as a possible D gene (6 bases). Trimming shortened V by 7 bases and J by 8 bases, and 23 bases separated the two germline ends. The length of the CDR3 is 15 residues. Germline V gene lookup returns CDR1 LNHDA and CDR2 SQIVND (reference sequence). Here the CDR3 DNA reads TGTGCCAGTACCTATGTTGAGCGGGGGGGCCGGGAAGCTTTCTTT. It encodes CASTYVERGGREAFF.

This clone came up a few times. The genes are TRBV9 and TRBJ2-5; possibly TRBD1 for D (5 bases). Per the germline V gene, CDR1 is SGDLS and CDR2 is YYNGEE. The V end lost 0 bases, the J end lost 7 bases, and 19 bases lay between the germline ends. The CDR3 has 16 amino acids. CDR3: CASSVEVGAAWGTQYF. The CDR3 region has the DNA TGTGCCAGCAGCGTAGAGGTTGGGGCAGCCTGGGGGACCCAGTACTTC.

This sequence joins TRBV19 and TRBJ1-4, with D unresolved. Trimming took off 8 bases at V and 4 bases at J, with 17 bases between the two ends. The CDR3 extends over 15 amino acids. Looked up from germline, CDR1 is LNHDA and CDR2 is SQIVND (reference sequence). CDR3 nucleotides: TGTGCCAGTTCAGATTTCCGGGATGGTAATGAAAAACTGTTTTTT. Protein sequence: CASSDFRDGNEKLFF.

This chain uses TRBV7-2 with TRBJ2-7, with 8 bases aligning to TRBD2. Germline V gene sequence: CDR1 SGHTA, CDR2 FQGNSA. This CDR3 has 15 amino acids. The J segment lost 3 bases and the V segment lost 2 bases, leaving 6 bases of the junction unmatched. CDR3 amino acids: CASSLTSGPYYEQYF. The CDR3 coding sequence is TGTGCCAGCAGCTTAACTAGCGGACCTTACTACGAGCAGTACTTC.

V and J are TRBV30 and TRBJ2-4, with D possibly matching TRBD2 (5 bases). This CDR3 spans 14 amino acids. The germline gives CDR1 GTSNPN, CDR2 SVGIG (reference sequence). V was shortened by 0 bases and J by 0 bases, with 6 bases between the two germline ends. The CDR3 DNA is TGTGCCTGGAGTGTAGGACTAGCCAAAAACATTCAGTACTTC. This codes for CAWSVGLAKNIQYF.

This clone showed up just a few times. The chain uses TRBV2 and TRBJ2-1; D possibly corresponds to TRBD2 (6 bases). The V gene lost 7 bases and the J gene lost 9 bases, with 22 bases spanning the gap. Germline V CDR1 and CDR2: SNHLY, FYNNEI. The CDR3 spans 15 residues. CDR3 amino acids: CASTEDGLASGEQFF. The DNA of the CDR3 is TGTGCCAGCACCGAGGATGGGCTAGCGAGCGGTGAGCAGTTCTTC.

The rearrangement joins TRBV9 to TRBJ2-7, with TRBD2 as a possible D gene (6 bases). There are 13 residues in the CDR3. The V gene lost 0 bases and the J gene lost 6 bases, with 10 bases spanning the gap. Germline values: CDR1 SGDLS, CDR2 YYNGEE. The CDR3 loop reads CASSVGGGTEQYF. CDR3 DNA: TGTGCCAGCAGCGTAGGGGGAGGAACCGAGCAGTACTTC. Full variable domain (outside the CDR3, taken from reference TRBV9 and TRBJ2-7): DSGVTQTPKHLITATGQRVTLRCSPRSGDLSVYWYQQSLDQGLQFLIQYYNGEERAKGNILERFSAQQFPDLHSELNLSSLELGDSALYFCASSVGGGTEQYFGPGTRLTVT.

This chain connects TRBV6-2 or TRBV6-3 to TRBJ2-7, with 7 bases fitting TRBD1. The J segment lost 2 bases and the V segment lost 5 bases, leaving 3 bases of the junction unmatched. Germline assignment: CDR1 MNHEY and CDR2 SVGEGT. This CDR3 is 13 amino acids long. This chain's CDR3 is CASSKQGTYEQYF. CDR3 in DNA: TGTGCCAGCAGTAAACAGGGGACCTACGAGCAGTACTTC.

V gene TRBV6-5 combines with J gene TRBJ1-2; TRBD1 aligns across 10 bases. The CDR3 totals 13 residues. Unmatched junction bases numbered 5, after V lost 5 bases and J lost 8 bases. Germline-derived CDR1 and CDR2 are MNHEY and SVGAGI. CDR3 residues: CASSTGQGNGYTF. CDR3 in DNA: TGTGCCAGCAGTACGGGACAGGGGAACGGCTACACCTTC.

The rearrangement uses TRBV10-3 and TRBJ1-1, with no clear D. Germline V lookup: CDR1 ENHRY, CDR2 SYGVKD. Trimming took off 0 bases at V and 5 bases at J, with 13 bases between the two ends. The CDR3 consists of 15 residues. The CDR3 loop reads CAISESSRSGTEAFF. For the CDR3, the DNA is TGTGCCATCAGTGAGTCGTCACGATCGGGGACTGAAGCTTTCTTT.

This chain links TRBV6-6 with TRBJ1-4; TRBD1 agrees at 9 bases. Germline V CDR1 and CDR2: MNHNY, SVGAGI (reference sequence). The CDR3 runs 15 residues. V was pared by 6 bases and J by 7 bases, with 9 bases of the junction left unmatched. In nucleotides, the CDR3 is TGTGCCAGCAGACGCCACAGGGGGCCTATTGAAAAACTGTTTTTT. This codes for CASRRHRGPIEKLFF.

J is TRBJ1-1 and V is TRBV6-5, with TRBD1 matching 7 bases. V trimming: 6 bases; J trimming: 5 bases; junction bases outside the gene matches: 9. Germline CDR1 and CDR2: MNHEY and SVGAGI. CDR3 length: 14 amino acids. The CDR3 loop reads CASSPTGIRTEAFF. The CDR3, as DNA: TGTGCCAGCAGCCCGACAGGGATTCGGACTGAAGCTTTCTTT.

This clone was seen a single time. The chain couples TRBV13 to TRBJ2-3; 11 nucleotides line up with TRBD1. J lost 2 bases, V lost 4 bases, and 11 bases had no gene match. This CDR3 is built from 18 residues. Germline CDR1 and CDR2: PRHDT and FYEKMQ (reference sequence). The CDR3, as DNA: TGTGCCAGCAGCTCCCGGGACAGGGGGAGGAAATACACAGATACGCAGTATTTT. This sequence encodes CASSSRDRGRKYTDTQYF.

V gene TRBV24-1 combines with J gene TRBJ1-1, with TRBD1 matching 11 bases. CDR1 and CDR2 from the germline V gene are KGHDR and SFDVKD. V dropped 7 bases and J dropped 4; count of bases not matched to a gene: 10. CDR3 length equals 16 residues. The CDR3: CATRPSLGTGGTEAFF. In DNA form, the CDR3 reads TGTGCCACCAGGCCCTCCCTTGGGACAGGGGGCACTGAAGCTTTCTTT.

The chain is built from TRBV5-4 and TRBJ2-7, with D maybe TRBD2 (6 bases). The CDR3 is made up of 15 amino acids. The ends were cut back, 4 bases at V and 0 bases at J, with 14 bases in the middle. Germline CDR1 SGHNT, CDR2 YYREEE (reference sequence). CDR3 protein: CASSLGEESSYEQYF. CDR3 sequence (DNA): TGTGCCAGCAGCCTCGGGGAGGAGAGCTCCTACGAGCAGTACTTC.